Listed below are T cell receptor beta chains from one sample, sequenced in a study of memory CD4+ T cells and cytomegalovirus serostatus. Assay used: immunoSEQ multiplex PCR; TCRdb lists only in-frame clones, some missing. The sample carries under 55,000 clones, 78% recorded once. The source material was memory CD4+ T cells from blood. The receptors here all came from an adult in good health and CMV-seronegative. Each CDR3 is given with its conserved first and last residue. The D gene is left open where the match is weak. Only some rows state a clone size, as once, few, many or a class for expanded clones.

NA | TRBD2 | TRBJ2-2 | TRBV7-9 | CASSLNLAGSDRGELFF | TGTGCCAGCAGCTTAAATCTAGCGGGATCGGATCGGGGGGAGCTGTTTTTT
NA | TRBD1 | TRBJ2-7 | TRBV2 | CASSGDRGEQYF | TGTGCCAGCAGTGGGGACAGGGGCGAGCAGTACTTC
NA | TRBD2 | TRBJ2-7 | TRBV7-9 | CASSFVLAASYEQYF | TGTGCCAGCAGCTTCGTCCTAGCGGCCTCCTACGAGCAGTACTTC
NA | TRBD2 | TRBJ2-1 | TRBV6-4 | CASSRISGNEQFF | TGTGCCAGCAGCCGCATTAGCGGGAATGAGCAGTTCTTC
NA | TRBD1 | TRBJ2-4 | TRBV7-8 | CASSTRTGKNIQYF | TGTGCCAGCAGCACCCGGACAGGGAAAAACATTCAGTACTTC
few | TRBD1 | TRBJ2-3 | TRBV19 | CASRQDRGLDTQYF | TGTGCCAGTAGACAGGACAGGGGTTTAGATACGCAGTATTTT
NA | NA | TRBJ2-2 | TRBV5-6 | CASSADTGTGELFF | TGTGCCAGCAGCGCCGACACAGGGACCGGGGAGCTGTTTTTT
NA | NA | TRBJ2-7 | TRBV6-5 | CASSYGPAGRTEQYF | TGTGCCAGCAGTTACGGCCCAGCGGGCCGGACGGAGCAGTACTTC
NA | NA | TRBJ2-5 | TRBV7-8 | CASSRGGETQYF | TGTGCCAGCAGCAGGGGGGGGGAGACCCAGTACTTC
NA | TRBD1 | TRBJ1-2 | TRBV7-9 | CASSLVAGGSYGYTF | TGTGCCAGCAGCTTAGTAGCAGGGGGATCGTATGGCTACACCTTC
NA | TRBD1 | TRBJ1-1 | TRBV5-4 | CASSLGAGGNTEAFF | TGTGCCAGCAGCTTGGGTGCAGGGGGGAACACTGAAGCTTTCTTT
NA | TRBD2 | TRBJ2-1 | TRBV25-1 | CASSSSGGIYNEQFF | TGTGCCAGCAGCTCCAGCGGGGGGATCTACAATGAGCAGTTCTTC
NA | NA | TRBJ2-5 | TRBV11-2 | CASSLVLETQYF | TGTGCCAGCAGCTTAGTCTTGGAGACCCAGTACTTC
NA | NA | TRBJ2-3 | TRBV29-1 | CSVTPRDTQYF | TGCAGCGTTACCCCGAGGGATACGCAGTATTTT
NA | TRBD1 | TRBJ2-2 | TRBV6-6 | CASSYMDRGTGELFF | TGTGCCAGCAGTTATATGGACAGGGGCACCGGGGAGCTGTTTTTT
NA | TRBD2 | TRBJ2-2 | TRBV5-1 | CASSPGTSGGTGELFF | TGCGCCAGCAGCCCGGGGACTAGCGGGGGCACCGGGGAGCTGTTTTTT
NA | NA | TRBJ1-1 | TRBV15 | CATSSNRDTEAFF | TGTGCCACCAGCAGCAACAGGGACACTGAAGCTTTCTTT
NA | TRBD1 | TRBJ2-1 | TRBV28 | CASSLMGRDRYNEQFF | TGTGCCAGCAGTTTAATGGGACGGGACAGGTACAATGAGCAGTTCTTC
NA | NA | TRBJ1-1 | TRBV7-6 | CASSLAEGAGTAFF | TGTGCCAGCAGCTTAGCGGAGGGCGCGGGGACGGCTTTCTTT
NA | NA | TRBJ2-1 | TRBV11-2 | CASSSLGVRRRNNEQFF | TGTGCCAGCAGCTCCCTAGGGGTCAGACGGCGGAACAATGAGCAGTTCTTC
once | TRBD2 | TRBJ2-3 | TRBV5-6 | CASTSLVASGTQRTQYF | TGTGCCAGCACCTCGCTTGTGGCTAGCGGGACCCAGCGGACGCAGTATTTT
NA | TRBD2 | TRBJ2-7 | TRBV7-9 | CASSLGLLAGETYEQYF | TGTGCCAGCAGCTTAGGCTTACTAGCGGGGGAGACCTACGAGCAGTACTTC
NA | TRBD1 | TRBJ1-5 | TRBV4-2 | CASSQVGWDRLRDGQPQHF | TGTGCCAGCAGCCAAGTCGGCTGGGACAGGTTGCGGGACGGTCAGCCCCAGCATTTT
NA | NA | TRBJ2-7 | TRBV15 | CATSRERGRYYEQYF | TGTGCCACCAGCAGAGAGCGTGGCAGATACTACGAGCAGTACTTC
NA | TRBD1 | TRBJ2-3 | TRBV18 | CASSKGQPYTDTQYF | TGTGCCAGCTCAAAGGGACAGCCGTACACAGATACGCAGTATTTT
NA | NA | TRBJ2-1 | TRBV12-5 | CASGHSTAYNEQFF | TGTGCTAGTGGTCATTCGACGGCCTACAATGAGCAGTTCTTC
NA | NA | TRBJ1-1 | TRBV5-8 | CASSRQVPGMGAFF | TGTGCCAGCAGCCGTCAAGTTCCGGGCATGGGGGCTTTCTTT
NA | NA | TRBJ2-7 | TRBV10-1 | CASSESRGTSYEQYF | TGCGCCAGCAGTGAAAGTCGTGGGACAAGCTACGAGCAGTACTTC
NA | NA | TRBJ2-1 | TRBV11-2 | CASGDRANNEQFF | TGTGCCAGCGGGGATAGGGCGAACAATGAGCAGTTCTTC
NA | NA | TRBJ2-2 | TRBV6-6 | CAGQLTNTGELFF | TGTGCCGGGCAGTTAACGAACACCGGGGAGCTGTTTTTT
once | TRBD2 | TRBJ2-5 | TRBV18 | CASSPSSGHQETQYF | TGTGCCAGCTCACCGTCTAGCGGGCATCAAGAGACCCAGTACTTC
NA | NA | TRBJ1-4 | TRBV2 | CARKIQGTNEKLFF | TGTGCCAGAAAAATACAGGGAACTAATGAAAAACTGTTTTTT
NA | NA | TRBJ2-5 | TRBV7-6 | CASSLLNRVETQYF | TGTGCCAGCAGCTTATTAAACAGGGTAGAGACCCAGTACTTC
NA | NA | TRBJ1-1 | TRBV30 | CAWKFRENTEAFF | TGTGCCTGGAAATTTCGGGAGAACACTGAAGCTTTCTTT
NA | NA | TRBJ1-3 | TRBV7-9 | CASSYSGNTIYF | TGTGCCAGCAGCTATTCTGGAAACACCATATATTTT
few | TRBD1 | TRBJ1-1 | TRBV6-1 | CASSQDRRTEAFF | TGTGCCAGCAGTCAGGACAGGCGCACTGAAGCTTTCTTT
NA | NA | TRBJ1-5 | TRBV11-2 | CASSLRQDQPQHF | TGTGCCAGCAGCTTGAGACAGGATCAGCCCCAGCATTTT
NA | TRBD1 | TRBJ2-2 | TRBV28 | CASSLLAGGTGELFF | TGTGCCAGCAGTTTGCTAGCAGGGGGCACCGGGGAGCTGTTTTTT
NA | TRBD1 | TRBJ1-2 | TRBV2 | CASSTDRGYGYTF | TGTGCCAGCAGTACCGACAGGGGGTATGGCTACACCTTC
NA | NA | TRBJ2-2 | TRBV6-6 | CASAGVVANTGELFF | TGTGCCAGCGCAGGGGTCGTCGCGAACACCGGGGAGCTGTTTTTT
NA | NA | TRBJ1-1 | TRBV10-3 | CAISVQGLNTEAFF | TGTGCCATCAGTGTACAGGGATTGAACACTGAAGCTTTCTTT